This entry features one TCR beta chain sequence. The antigen it binds to is not known. No base quality values were provided; no much bigger clone lies one nucleotide off. TCRbeta CDR3 regions were amplified from genomic DNA using the immunoSEQ Assay, a bias-controlled multiplex PCR. Under the source paper's analysis protocol: The number of nucleated cells in each sample was estimated by amplification of reference gene primers within the assay. To quantify the absolute abundance of each unique TCRbeta CDR3 rearrangement, sequence reads were collapsed and filtered. Productive Simpson clonality was computed per sample as the square root of Simpson's diversity index over productive rearrangements. What TCRdb holds here is the immuneACCESS table cut down to in-frame rearrangements. Part of the clones is not present; checked against another copy, under half of the missing clones reflect an unresolved V gene, and the others are unexplained. The DNA gave D and trimming, while V, J and clone size come from that table. This sample comprises roughly 100,000 clones, approximately 90% of them detected only once. The ten most abundant clones make up 2.5% to 3.5% of the sample.

There are 15 amino acids in the CDR3, from cysteine to phenylalanine inclusive. The CDR3 DNA has 45 bases and is translated from base 1. Here V drops 0 bases and J drops 4 bases, and the junction holds 4 bases not matched to any gene. The germline V gene encodes CDR1 LGHDT and CDR2 YNNKEL (reference sequence). The collaborating institutions used their own protocols to collect whole blood in K2EDTA tubes. For TCRbeta analysis, collaborator samples were shipped as frozen whole blood, as isolated PBMCs, or as DNA extracted from either sample type. This entry is derived from a study of blood T cell repertoires in COVID-19 (TCRdb year 2020). Context from the whole study: Samples from collaborators originated in the United States, Italy and Spain and spanned both the acute and convalescent phases of COVID-19. The prospective study material was composed of cDNA or gDNA derived from T cells, B-cell-depleted T cells, or PBMCs. Deeply sampled blood TCRbeta repertoires from subjects exposed to, actively infected with, or recovered from COVID-19 were included in the dataset. The repertoires were released in a freely available public database intended as a resource for research on the immune response to SARS-CoV-2. The samples were drawn from two sources: the first 160 participants of the ongoing ImmuneRACE study, and approximately 1,300 subjects contributed by 6 global collaborators. Where available, HLA class I and class II types were obtained from metadata supplied by the sample provider rather than from assay-based typing. The sample metadata nearly always contained a de-identified subject ID, COVID-19 status, age in years and sex. Beyond this particular receptor, the publication reports: The quantity of clinical and demographic metadata differed by source and by participant and was supplied without curation.

Sequencing was performed on peripheral blood. The receptor chain draws on TRBV3-1 (or the pseudogene TRBV3-2) and TRBJ1-1, with 8 junctional bases fitting TRBD1. The source is a man between 45 and 60 years old in a cohort sampled during active COVID-19. In nucleotides, the sequence is TGTGCCAGCAGCCAAGAGGTGACAGGGGTCACTGAAGCTTTCTTT. It translates to CASSQEVTGVTEAFF.